The 31 T cell receptor beta chains in this list originate from one sample, sequenced in a study of OX40 agonist ivuxolimab in advanced cancers. This table comes from immunoSEQ multiplex PCR, and its TCRdb copy is limited to in-frame clones, with some not included. The data contain fewer than 100,000 clones, 89% of them singletons. The sample in question was CD4+ or CD8+ T cells sorted from blood, obtained in a trial of the OX40 agonist ivuxolimab. The origin of the receptors is an adult with an advanced solid tumor such as melanoma, head and neck, liver or kidney cancer.

CDR3 nucleotides: TGTGCCAGCTCAGCAACTAGCGGGAGGAGGGAGCAGTACTTC. It codes for CASSATSGRREQYF. J is TRBJ2-7 and V is TRBV18; 12 nucleotides match TRBD2. With 5 bases clipped from V and 7 bases from J, the junction kept 6 bases outside the gene matches. The CDR3 runs 14 residues. Germline CDR1 reads KGHSH; CDR2 reads LQKENI.

V is TRBV5-1 and J is TRBJ2-3, with 8 bases lining up with TRBD2. The germline V gene has CDR1 SGHRS and CDR2 YFSETQ. Trimming took 3 bases from V and 0 from J; bases not matched to a gene: 9. CDR3 length equals 17 residues. CDR3 in amino acids: CASSSRGPSGSTDTQYF. Here the CDR3 DNA reads TGCGCCAGCAGCTCACGCGGTCCTAGCGGGAGCACAGATACGCAGTATTTT.

CDR3 amino acids: CSDVNRVYGYTF. The CDR3 region has the DNA TGCAGCGATGTGAACAGGGTCTATGGCTACACCTTC. V is TRBV29-1 and J is TRBJ1-2, with D maybe TRBD1 (6 bases). The CDR3 is 12 residues long. Trimming took off 7 bases at V and 4 bases at J, with 13 bases between the two ends. Germline CDR1 and CDR2: SQVTM and ANQGSEA.

This chain links TRBV23-1 with TRBJ2-7, with D maybe TRBD2 (5 bases). TRBV23-1 is filed as an ORF, its function uncertain. Trimming took 7 bases from V and 3 from J, leaving 19 bases between them. The CDR3 runs 15 residues. CDR3 sequence (DNA): TGCGCCAGCACGCGAACCGGGGAGACTTTCTACGAGCAGTACGTC. Amino acid sequence: CASTRTGETFYEQYV.

The chain employs TRBV5-4 and TRBJ2-5, with a possible D match to TRBD2 (6 bases). V was pared by 5 bases and J by 4 bases, with 18 bases between. Germline V lookup: CDR1 SGHNT, CDR2 YYREEE (reference sequence). The length of the CDR3 is 15 residues. CDR3 amino acids: CASSLTGTPRETQYF. CDR3 DNA: TGTGCCAGCAGTTTAACCGGGACTCCGAGAGAGACCCAGTACTTC.

The chain recombines TRBV5-1 with TRBJ2-3, with 7 bases fitting TRBD1. The CDR3 length is 13 residues. The germline CDR1 and CDR2 sequences are SGHRS and YFSETQ. V lost 4 bases and J lost 4; bases outside the gene matches: 3. In nucleotides, the CDR3 is TGCGCCAGCAGCATGACAGGGTCAGATACGCAGTATTTT. Translation gives CASSMTGSDTQYF.

The CDR3 region is CASSYSKLGQGSEQYF. CDR3 sequence (DNA): TGTGCCAGCAGTTACTCGAAGTTGGGACAGGGTTCCGAGCAGTACTTC. The chain links TRBV6-5 to TRBJ2-7; 9 positions match TRBD1. The CDR3 spans 16 residues. The J segment lost 6 bases and the V segment lost 0 bases, leaving 9 bases of the junction unmatched. Germline loops: CDR1 MNHEY, CDR2 SVGAGI.

The gene calls are TRBV29-1 and TRBJ1-2, with TRBD1 identical over 9 bases. Germline-derived CDR1 and CDR2 are SQVTM and ANQGSEA. The trim removed 5 bases at V and 4 bases at J, leaving 23 bases unmatched. The CDR3 is 19 amino acids. In DNA, the CDR3 is TGCAGCGTTTCAGTCAAAAAAATCAGGGGGGACAGGGTAGTCTATGGCTACACCTTC. Its protein is CSVSVKKIRGDRVVYGYTF.

The sample holds a few counts of this clone. V and J are TRBV28 and TRBJ1-4; 7 bases align to TRBD1. In germline, CDR1 is MDHEN, CDR2 SYDVKM. CDR3 length: 16 amino acids. V gave up 5 bases and J gave up 8 bases; unmatched junction bases: 14. CDR3 protein: CASSVYPGTAKEKLFF. CDR3 sequence (DNA): TGTGCCAGCAGTGTCTACCCCGGGACAGCGAAGGAAAAACTGTTTTTT.

The chain recombines TRBV10-1 with TRBJ2-7, with D hard to call. The V end was cut by 4 bases, the J end by 2 bases, with 9 bases between. Germline CDR1 WNHNN, CDR2 SYGVQD (reference sequence). The CDR3 runs to 13 residues. The CDR3 sequence is CASSAGSAYEQYV. CDR3 coding DNA: TGCGCCAGCAGTGCGGGTTCAGCCTACGAGCAGTACGTC.

This chain uses TRBV11-3 with TRBJ2-2; 7 bases match TRBD2. Unmatched junction bases numbered 3, after V lost 5 bases and J lost 0 bases. The germline CDR1 and CDR2 sequences are SGHNT and YENEEA. This CDR3 spans 15 amino acids. The CDR3 spells CASSPGGTNTGELFF. In nucleotides, the CDR3 is TGTGCCAGCAGCCCCGGGGGGACGAACACCGGGGAGCTGTTTTTT.

The V gene is TRBV28, the J gene TRBJ1-2; D not resolved. V lost 3 bases to trimming and J lost 6 bases, with 8 bases between them. Germline assignment: CDR1 MDHEN and CDR2 SYDVKM. The CDR3 extends over 12 amino acids. Here the CDR3 DNA reads TGTGCCAGCAGTTTTGGAGATGATGGCTACACCTTC. Encoded protein: CASSFGDDGYTF.

Only one count was recorded for this clone. The chain has TRBV25-1 and TRBJ2-5, with D tentatively TRBD1 (6 bases). This CDR3 contains 16 residues. V was cut by 1 base and J by 5 bases, with 17 bases left in between. In germline, CDR1 is MGHDK, CDR2 SYGVNS. Written as DNA, the CDR3 is TGTGCCAGCAGTGAATTCTCCGGGACACCGAAGGAGACCCAGTACTTC. Residues: CASSEFSGTPKETQYF.

The gene calls are TRBV7-8 and TRBJ1-2, with D tentatively TRBD1 (5 bases). In germline, CDR1 is SGHVS, CDR2 FQNEAQ. With 3 bases removed from V and 6 bases from J, the gap between germline ends came to 23 bases. This CDR3 has 17 amino acids. The CDR3 nucleotides are TGTGCCAGCAGCTTGAGACAGTTCACTTCGCAGCAAGATGGCTACACCTTC. Protein: CASSLRQFTSQQDGYTF.

The J gene is TRBJ2-7, the V gene TRBV4-2, with 8 nucleotides matching TRBD1. The V and J ends lost 1 base and 0 bases, in that order; junction bases with no gene match: 14. CDR1 and CDR2 from the germline V gene are LGHNA and YNFKEQ. The CDR3 has 19 residues. CDR3 DNA: TGTGCCAGCAGCCAAGCGTATGTATCGGGGACAGGTGGCTCCTACGAGCAGTACTTC. It codes for CASSQAYVSGTGGSYEQYF.

The rearrangement links TRBV19 to TRBJ1-2; no definite D call. The V end was cut by 0 bases, the J end by 4 bases, with 6 bases between. CDR1 LNHDA and CDR2 SQIVND come from the germline V gene (reference sequence). The CDR3 covers 13 residues. CDR3 coding DNA: TGTGCCAGTAGTATAGACTCGGGCTATGGCTACACCTTC. It yields the protein CASSIDSGYGYTF.

This rearrangement joins TRBV7-2 to TRBJ2-3, with 7 bases matching TRBD2. Trimming removed 2 bases from V and 4 bases from J; junction bases left unmatched: 9. CDR3 length: 16 residues. Germline CDR1 is SGHTA and CDR2 is FQGNSA. This CDR3 is CASSLIAGGKADTQYF. CDR3 DNA sequence: TGTGCCAGCAGCTTAATCGCCGGGGGGAAAGCAGATACGCAGTATTTT.

This chain links TRBV2 with TRBJ1-6; D is perhaps TRBD1 (6 bases). CDR1 is SNHLY and CDR2 is FYNNEI in the germline V gene. The CDR3 is made up of 16 amino acids. The germline V and J ends were trimmed by 4 bases and 7 bases, with 17 bases remaining between them. The CDR3 region has the DNA TGTGCCAGCAGTGGGGGGGCGGGGTTCGGCAATTCACCCCTCCACTTT. It is translated as CASSGGAGFGNSPLHF.

The J gene is TRBJ1-1, the V gene TRBV4-3; D is perhaps TRBD1 (6 bases). With 2 bases removed from V and 5 bases from J, the gap between germline ends came to 18 bases. From germline, CDR1 is LGHNA and CDR2 YSLEER. The CDR3 extends over 16 amino acids. The DNA of the CDR3 is TGCGCCAGCAGCCAACCCTCGGGGGGGCTCAAGACTGAAGCTTTCTTT. Its protein is CASSQPSGGLKTEAFF.

V gene TRBV4-3 combines with J gene TRBJ2-7; possible D gene TRBD1, 5 bases. V shed 3 bases and J shed 3 bases, with 18 bases lying between them. Germline values: CDR1 LGHNA, CDR2 YSLEER. The CDR3 runs 16 residues. CDR3 in amino acids: CASSHSSGSPFYEQYF. The CDR3 nucleotides read TGCGCCAGCAGCCATAGCTCAGGGTCCCCTTTCTACGAGCAGTACTTC.

The V gene is TRBV18, the J gene TRBJ1-2; 7 nucleotides match TRBD1. The CDR3 spans 15 residues. J lost 4 bases, V lost 3 bases, and 8 bases had no gene match. Germline V gives CDR1 KGHSH, CDR2 LQKENI. CDR3 sequence reads: CASSPSDRESYGYTF. The CDR3 DNA reads TGTGCCAGCTCACCCTCAGACAGGGAGTCCTATGGCTACACCTTC.

The chain links TRBV2 to TRBJ2-7; D is ambiguous. Between the trimmed V and J ends, which lost 0 bases and 4 bases, there was a span of 10 bases. Germline values: CDR1 SNHLY, CDR2 FYNNEI. This CDR3 spans 14 amino acids. The CDR3 DNA reads as TGTGCCAGCAGTGAAGCACCTACTCTATACGAGCAGTACGTC. Protein product: CASSEAPTLYEQYV.

The chain couples TRBV6-5 to TRBJ2-1, with unresolved D. The CDR3 runs to 12 residues. Trimming took off 4 bases at V and 7 bases at J, with 8 bases between the two ends. Per the germline V gene, CDR1 is MNHEY and CDR2 is SVGAGI. The CDR3 sequence: CASSSDRNEQFF. The CDR3 nucleotides read TGTGCCAGCAGTTCCGATAGAAATGAGCAGTTCTTC.

This clone was picked up one time. V is TRBV19 and J is TRBJ1-5; possible D gene TRBD1, 5 bases. This CDR3 comprises 15 residues. Germline-derived CDR1 and CDR2 are LNHDA and SQIVND (reference sequence). Between the trimmed V and J ends, which lost 7 bases and 7 bases, there was a span of 20 bases. The CDR3 DNA reads as TGTGCCAGTACCCTTGGGGGGAGAGGAGGCCAGCCCCAGCATTTT. It encodes CASTLGGRGGQPQHF.

This sequence joins TRBV18 and TRBJ2-7; 10 nucleotides match TRBD1. The V segment lost 4 bases and the J segment 1 base; nucleotides outside the gene matches: 4. The germline CDR1 and CDR2 sequences are KGHSH and LQKENI. The CDR3 loop spans 15 amino acids. CDR3 in amino acids: CASSLGTGESYEQYV. The DNA of the CDR3 is TGTGCCAGCTCACTTGGGACAGGGGAGTCCTACGAGCAGTACGTC.

The V gene is TRBV7-3, the J gene TRBJ2-5; D is undetermined. The germline CDR1 and CDR2 sequences are SGHTA and FQGTGA. V was cut by 0 bases and J by 5 bases, with 7 bases left in between. This CDR3 region has 13 residues. The DNA of the CDR3 is TGTGCCAGCAGCTTAACGGCGTTGGAGACCCAGTACTTC. It is translated as CASSLTALETQYF.

In this sample, this clone turned up once. V and J are TRBV7-9 and TRBJ2-5; D uncertain. The V gene's germline CDR1 is SEHNR and CDR2 FQNEAQ (reference sequence). This CDR3 region has 12 residues. The V gene lost 9 bases and the J gene lost 5 bases, with 13 bases spanning the gap. The CDR3 DNA reads as TGTGCCAGTCAGCAGTGGCGGGAGACCCAGTACTTC. It specifies CASQQWRETQYF.

The chain is built from TRBV5-1 and TRBJ2-7; the D gene is possibly TRBD1 (6 bases). Germline V CDR1 and CDR2: SGHRS, YFSETQ. The CDR3 runs 14 residues. V lost 2 bases and J lost 2, with 11 bases in between. CDR3 sequence (DNA): TGCGCCAGCAGCTTCACCGGACAGACCTACGAGCAGTACTTC. It encodes CASSFTGQTYEQYF.

The chain uses TRBV20-1 and TRBJ1-5; tentative D call: TRBD1 (5 bases). This CDR3 is 11 amino acids long. Germline CDR1 DFQATT, CDR2 SNEGSKA (reference sequence). Trimming removed 3 bases at V and 6 bases at J, with 6 bases between. The CDR3 spells CSARGGQPQHF. The CDR3 coding sequence is TGCAGTGCTAGGGGGGGTCAGCCCCAGCATTTT.

This chain links TRBV29-1 with TRBJ1-3, with unresolved D. This CDR3 spans 13 amino acids. The V end was cut by 4 bases, the J end by 8 bases, with 15 bases between. Germline V lookup: CDR1 SQVTM, CDR2 ANQGSEA. As DNA, the CDR3 is TGCAGCGTTGTCGTGAGTTCGGCAGACACCATATATTTT. Its translation: CSVVVSSADTIYF.

V gene TRBV5-5 combines with J gene TRBJ1-1, with D possibly being TRBD1 (6 bases). V lost 10 bases to trimming and J lost 7 bases, with 17 bases between them. This CDR3 has 12 residues. The germline CDR1 and CDR2 sequences are SGHKS and YYEKEE (reference sequence). The chain's CDR3 is CASAREGDEAFF. Written as DNA, the CDR3 is TGTGCCTCTGCGAGGGAGGGGGATGAAGCTTTCTTT.